This entry lists 13 T cell receptor beta chains sequenced from one sample in a study of T cells in localized non-small cell lung cancer. Produced via immunoSEQ multiplex PCR; TCRdb's table is partial and in-frame only. The table records about 40,000 clones, 75% to 90% of them present only once. Source: peripheral blood, taken before any cancer treatment. These receptors all stem from a man aged 35-75 years with stage I lung adenocarcinoma.

For this clone: Other DNA sequences of this sample code for an identical CDR3. This chain joins TRBV9 and TRBJ2-7; D might be TRBD2 (5 bases). Germline CDR1 SGDLS, CDR2 YYNGEE. V lost 0 bases and J lost 0, with 10 bases in between. This CDR3 contains 15 residues. The CDR3 sequence: CASSVGSGSSYEQYF. CDR3 DNA: TGTGCCAGCAGCGTAGGAAGTGGGAGCTCCTACGAGCAGTACTTC.

The chain joins TRBV19 to TRBJ1-4; no firm D call. There are 15 residues in the CDR3. Germline values: CDR1 LNHDA, CDR2 SQIVND (reference sequence). V lost 10 bases and J lost 6, with 21 bases in between. In DNA, the CDR3 is TGTGCCACCGCCGGGGAGATAGGGCGTTATGAAAAACTGTTTTTT. Residues: CATAGEIGRYEKLFF.

The chain links TRBV28 to TRBJ2-7, with a possible D match to TRBD1 (5 bases). CDR3 length: 14 residues. CDR1 MDHEN and CDR2 SYDVKM come from the germline V gene. The ends were cut back, 6 bases at V and 0 bases at J, with 12 bases in the middle. In DNA, the CDR3 is TGTGCCAGCAGGCAGGGCACCCTCTCCTACGAGCAGTACTTC. It translates to CASRQGTLSYEQYF.

V usage is TRBV6-6 and J usage is TRBJ2-7, with TRBD2 identical over 8 bases. This CDR3 has 15 amino acids. Per the germline V gene, CDR1 is MNHNY and CDR2 is SVGAGI (reference sequence). V was clipped by 0 bases and J by 3 bases; unmatched bases: 4. The CDR3 DNA is TGTGCCAGCAGTTACTCACCCGGGACTAGCTACGAGCAGTACTTC. Protein: CASSYSPGTSYEQYF.

This clone was observed once. The chain couples TRBV10-3 to TRBJ2-5, with 10 bases identical to TRBD2. Per germline, CDR1 ENHRY and CDR2 SYGVKD. The trim removed 8 bases at V and 11 bases at J, leaving 8 bases unmatched. CDR3 size: 12 residues. This chain's CDR3 is CAIQREGWEQYF. As DNA, the CDR3 is TGTGCCATCCAGCGGGAGGGGTGGGAGCAGTACTTC.

The V gene is TRBV5-8, the J gene TRBJ1-2, with a possible D match to TRBD1 (5 bases). Looked up from germline, CDR1 is SGHTS and CDR2 is YDEGEE. Trimming took 3 bases from V and 8 from J, leaving 17 bases between them. The CDR3 contains 14 residues. Written as DNA, the CDR3 is TGTGCCAGCAGCTCCGGGGGTTCCAATTTGGGCTACACCTTC. Its protein product is CASSSGGSNLGYTF.

This clone was picked up a small number of times. V and J are TRBV30 and TRBJ1-2; 7 bases agree with TRBD1. Germline-derived CDR1 and CDR2 are GTSNPN and SVGIG (reference sequence). Unmatched junction bases numbered 12, after V lost 0 bases and J lost 2 bases. CDR3 length: 17 residues. The CDR3 DNA reads TGTGCCTGGAGTGTATGGGTCCCAGGGGGGTGCAACTATGGCTACACCTTC. Translated: CAWSVWVPGGCNYGYTF.

V gene TRBV28 combines with J gene TRBJ2-7, with 11 bases matching TRBD2. This CDR3 is 16 amino acids long. The germline V gene has CDR1 MDHEN and CDR2 SYDVKM. V trimming: 4 bases; J trimming: 3 bases; junction bases outside the gene matches: 8. CDR3 protein: CASSSITSGRIYEQYF. The CDR3 DNA reads as TGTGCCAGCAGTTCCATAACTAGCGGGAGAATCTACGAGCAGTACTTC.

V usage is TRBV11-1 and J usage is TRBJ2-5, with D unclear. Germline CDR1 and CDR2: SGHAT and FQDESV (reference sequence). Trimming removed 2 bases from V and 2 bases from J, with 12 bases in between. The CDR3 sequence is 15 residues long. This CDR3 reads CASSLNNGGQETQYF. In DNA form, the CDR3 reads TGTGCCAGCAGCTTAAATAACGGCGGACAAGAGACCCAGTACTTC. Variable domain in full (rest from reference TRBV11-1 and TRBJ2-5): EAEVAQSPRYKITEKSQAVAFWCDPISGHATLYWYRQILGQGPELLVQFQDESVVDDSQLPKDRFSAERLKGVDSTLKIQPAELGDSAMYLCASSLNNGGQETQYFGPGTRLLVL.

To note about this clone: The sample contains more than one DNA sequence encoding this CDR3. The chain employs TRBV7-9 and TRBJ1-4, with 8 positions matching TRBD1. Trimming removed 2 bases from V and 5 bases from J; junction bases left unmatched: 1. The CDR3 contains 14 residues. Germline CDR1 is SEHNR and CDR2 is FQNEAQ (reference sequence). This chain's CDR3 is CASSLRQGNEKLFF. In DNA form, the CDR3 reads TGTGCCAGCAGCTTAAGACAGGGGAATGAAAAACTGTTTTTT.

The chain couples TRBV6-5 to TRBJ2-1, with D perhaps TRBD1 or TRBD2 (5 bases each). The CDR3 spans 16 residues. In germline, CDR1 is MNHEY, CDR2 SVGAGI. V was pared by 0 bases and J by 6 bases, with 15 bases between. CDR3 protein: CASSYSVGTVSNEQFF. Here the CDR3 DNA reads TGTGCCAGCAGTTACTCGGTCGGGACGGTGAGCAATGAGCAGTTCTTC.

The chain couples TRBV5-1 to TRBJ2-3, with TRBD2 as a possible D gene (5 bases). The CDR3 sequence is 15 residues long. Germline V gene lookup returns CDR1 SGHRS and CDR2 YFSETQ. V was cut by 0 bases and J by 1 base, with 9 bases left in between. CDR3 protein: CASSLDGIGTDTQYF. The CDR3 DNA sequence: TGCGCCAGCAGCTTGGACGGGATAGGCACAGATACGCAGTATTTT.

J is TRBJ1-5 and V is TRBV14; TRBD1 matches 8 bases. With 0 bases clipped from V and 5 bases from J, the junction kept 12 bases outside the gene matches. In germline, CDR1 is SGHDN, CDR2 FVKESK. The CDR3 is 18 amino acids. The CDR3 sequence: CASSQDPTGARFDQPQHF. CDR3 DNA: TGTGCCAGCAGCCAAGATCCGACAGGGGCAAGATTTGATCAGCCCCAGCATTTT. The variable domain in full, completed from reference TRBV14 and TRBJ1-5, reads EAGVTQFPSHSVIEKGQTVTLRCDPISGHDNLYWYRRVMGKEIKFLLHFVKESKQDESGMPNNRFLAERTGGTYSTLKVQPAELEDSGVYFCASSQDPTGARFDQPQHFGDGTRLSIL.